Listed below are T cell receptor beta chains from one sample, sequenced in a study of shared clonotypes between healthy human individuals. Libraries were prepared by immunoSEQ multiplex PCR; TCRdb keeps only in-frame clonotypes and omits some of them. In the table there are about 2.4 million clones, 80% to 95% of which are singletons. Sequenced: naive CD4+ T cells from PBMCs. These receptors all come from a man between 18 and 29 years old in good health. Some clones in this sample may be carry-over from other donors' samples. CDR3s include the opening cysteine and the closing phenylalanine or tryptophan. The D gene is left open where the match is weak. Clone size, where shown, is once, few, many, or a class for clones that have expanded.

d_call,clone_size,v_call,j_call,cdr3_nt,cdr3_aa
NA,NA,TRBV6-5,TRBJ2-5,TGTGCCAGCACCTACCGCGAGACCCAGTACTTC,CASTYRETQYF
NA,NA,TRBV7-3,TRBJ1-5,TGTGCCAGCAGCTCCGGACTAGGGGATCAGCCCCAGCATTTT,CASSSGLGDQPQHF
TRBD2,NA,TRBV14,TRBJ2-1,TGTGCCAGCAGCCCGCCACCCGGGGTAGCGGGGGGGGGACGGAGCTCCTACAATGAGCAGTTCTTC,CASSPPPGVAGGGRSSYNEQFF
TRBD2,NA,TRBV7-9,TRBJ2-1,TGTGCCAGCAGCCCTAGCGGGGATGAGCAGTTCTTC,CASSPSGDEQFF
NA,NA,TRBV28,TRBJ1-1,TGTGCCAGCTCCTTCCGGGGCAGCGGGAACACTGAAGCTTTCTTT,CASSFRGSGNTEAFF
NA,once,TRBV12-5,TRBJ2-7,TGTGCTAGTGGTTTGACCACAGACGAGCAGTACTTC,CASGLTTDEQYF
TRBD1,NA,TRBV29-1,TRBJ1-5,TGCAGCGTGGGGGACAGGGATCAGCCCCAGCATTTT,CSVGDRDQPQHF
NA,NA,TRBV28,TRBJ1-4,TGTGCCAGCAGGAGAAGTGCAACTAATGAAAAACTGTTTTTT,CASRRSATNEKLFF
TRBD1,few,TRBV9,TRBJ1-1,TGTGCCAGCAGCCGACAGGGCGGCACTGAAGCTTTCTTT,CASSRQGGTEAFF
NA,NA,TRBV5-1,TRBJ2-7,TGCGCCAGCAGCTTGGATCCAGGTAGCTCCTACGAGCAGTACTTC,CASSLDPGSSYEQYF
NA,once,TRBV5-4,TRBJ1-2,TGTGCCAGCCAGAATAATAAGGGCAACGGCTATGGCTACACCTTC,CASQNNKGNGYGYTF
NA,NA,TRBV28,TRBJ2-2,TGTGCCAGCAGTCCAGGGGACGGGGAGCTGTTTTTT,CASSPGDGELFF
NA,NA,TRBV5-1,TRBJ2-2,TGCGCCAGCAGTCCCCGAAGGACAACCTCTCTCACCGGGGAGCTGTTTTTT,CASSPRRTTSLTGELFF
NA,NA,TRBV5-1,TRBJ1-1,TGCGCCAGCAGCTTGGCCAATGCGGGCAGGCGGGGATATTCGAACACTGAAGCTTTCTTT,CASSLANAGRRGYSNTEAFF
NA,NA,TRBV2,TRBJ1-5,TGTGCCAGCACAGCAGGGAACTCCCGAAATCAGCCCCAGCATTTT,CASTAGNSRNQPQHF
NA,NA,TRBV9,TRBJ2-2,TGTGCCAGCAGTGCGGACACCGGGGAGCTGTTTTTT,CASSADTGELFF
TRBD1,few,TRBV19,TRBJ1-2,TGTGCCAGTAGTAACAGGGGTAACGGCTACACCTTC,CASSNRGNGYTF
TRBD2,NA,TRBV5-4,TRBJ2-5,TGTGCCAGCAGCCCTACTAGCGGGGGGGCGACCGGAGCCCAGTACTTC,CASSPTSGGATGAQYF
NA,NA,TRBV5-6,TRBJ2-2,TGTGCCAGCAGCTTGGCAGGCAGGGCGGTCACCGGGGAGCTGTTTTTT,CASSLAGRAVTGELFF
TRBD2,NA,TRBV14,TRBJ2-5,TGTGCCAGCAGCCTCGGACTAGCGGGATTGGAGACCCAGTACTTC,CASSLGLAGLETQYF
TRBD2,NA,TRBV30,TRBJ2-5,TGTGCCTGGAGTGAGGGACTAGCGGGACTGGAGACCCAGTACTTC,CAWSEGLAGLETQYF
NA,NA,TRBV28,TRBJ1-1,TGTGCCAGCAGTTCCCCGGGCAAATTAGGAGCTTTCTTT,CASSSPGKLGAFF
TRBD2,NA,TRBV5-1,TRBJ2-1,TGCGCCAGCAGCGCGGGACTAGCGACCTACAATGAGCAGTTCTTC,CASSAGLATYNEQFF
NA,NA,TRBV5-1,TRBJ2-3,TGCGCCAGCAGTCCGGACGGCACAGATACGCAGTATTTT,CASSPDGTDTQYF
NA,NA,TRBV28,TRBJ2-1,TGTGCCAGCAGTGTCGGGAAGAATGAGCAGTTCTTC,CASSVGKNEQFF
TRBD2,NA,TRBV30,TRBJ2-3,TGTGCCTGGAACCTAGCGGGAGGCGTGTATACGCAGTATTTT,CAWNLAGGVYTQYF
TRBD1,NA,TRBV2,TRBJ2-3,TGTGCCAGCAGGAGGGACAGGGGCCCCACAGATACGCAGTATTTT,CASRRDRGPTDTQYF
NA,NA,TRBV30,TRBJ2-5,TGTGCCTGGAGTCCCGAGGGAGAGACCCAGTACTTC,CAWSPEGETQYF
NA,NA,TRBV5-1,TRBJ2-5,TGCGCCAGCAGCTTGCGGAGGGAGATTACCCAGTACTTC,CASSLRREITQYF
TRBD1,few,TRBV25-1,TRBJ2-5,TGTGCCAGCAGTGAATGGCAGGGGGTGGGGGAGACCCAGTACTTC,CASSEWQGVGETQYF
TRBD1,NA,TRBV5-5,TRBJ1-5,TGTGCCAGCAGCTTGGACAGGGGAAGCAATCAGCCCCAGCATTTT,CASSLDRGSNQPQHF
TRBD2,NA,TRBV25-1,TRBJ2-7,TGTGCCAGCAGCGGATTCAGCGGGAGTAGTTCCTACGAGCAGTACTTC,CASSGFSGSSSYEQYF
NA,NA,TRBV11-2,TRBJ2-7,TGTGCCAGCAGCTCGTACAGGGTACCCTACGAGCAGTACTTC,CASSSYRVPYEQYF
TRBD2,once,TRBV6-6,TRBJ2-7,TGTGCCAGCACCCAGGGACTAGCGGGAACCTACGAGCAGTACTTC,CASTQGLAGTYEQYF
NA,NA,TRBV7-3,TRBJ2-1,TGTGCCAGCAGCTTAACTCCGGTAGCAGCCTACAATGAGCAGTTCTTC,CASSLTPVAAYNEQFF
NA,once,TRBV6-5,TRBJ1-3,TGTGCCAGCAGGGATGGAAACACCATATATTTT,CASRDGNTIYF
NA,few,TRBV10-1,TRBJ1-2,TGCGCCAGCAGTGAGTTAGTCCAGGGGGGCTACACCTTC,CASSELVQGGYTF
TRBD2,NA,TRBV10-3,TRBJ2-5,TGTGCCATCAGCTCACTAGCGGAACAAGAGACCCAGTACTTC,CAISSLAEQETQYF
NA,NA,TRBV28,TRBJ1-3,TGTGCCAGCACCCGGGAGGACACCATATATTTT,CASTREDTIYF
NA,NA,TRBV25-1,TRBJ2-7,TGTGCCAGCAGTGAATATGGGGGGCTGAGGTACGAGCAGTACTTC,CASSEYGGLRYEQYF
NA,NA,TRBV19,TRBJ1-2,TGTGCCAGTAGTACTCGGTTCAGGGATGGCTACACCTTC,CASSTRFRDGYTF
NA,NA,TRBV2,TRBJ2-3,TGTGCCACCCCGGCGGCAGGGCCTAGCACAGATACGCAGTATTTT,CATPAAGPSTDTQYF
TRBD1,NA,TRBV18,TRBJ2-3,TGTGCCAGCTCACCACCTAGCAGGGGGCCGACAGATACGCAGTATTTT,CASSPPSRGPTDTQYF
NA,NA,TRBV5-4,TRBJ2-5,TGTGCCAGCAGCTCGAGTGGGGAACCCCTGGAGACCCAGTACTTC,CASSSSGEPLETQYF
NA,NA,TRBV5-5,TRBJ1-3,TGTGCCAGCAGCTCGTCGAGAAGATACACCATATATTTT,CASSSSRRYTIYF
NA,NA,TRBV19,TRBJ1-3,TGTGCCAGTAGTATAAACCAACCTAGCTCTGGAAACACCATATATTTT,CASSINQPSSGNTIYF
TRBD2,NA,TRBV28,TRBJ2-1,TGTGCCAGCAGTTTATTTGCTAGCGGGAGTCGACGTGAGCAGTTCTTC,CASSLFASGSRREQFF
TRBD2,NA,TRBV28,TRBJ2-7,TGTGCCAGCAGTTTGACAGCGGGGGGCATCGAGCAGTACTTC,CASSLTAGGIEQYF
TRBD1,NA,TRBV11-2,TRBJ2-3,TGTGCCAGCAGCTTAGACAGGGGGCCAGATACGCAGTATTTT,CASSLDRGPDTQYF
NA,NA,TRBV7-3,TRBJ2-1,TGTGCCAGCAGCCCCGGTTTTTTGGGGTACAATGAGCAGTTCTTC,CASSPGFLGYNEQFF
TRBD2,NA,TRBV7-9,TRBJ2-7,TGTGCCAGCAGCTTAGGTAGCGGGAGAGTCTACGAGCAGTACTTC,CASSLGSGRVYEQYF
TRBD2,NA,TRBV28,TRBJ2-1,TGTGCCAGCAGTTCCTCTAGCGGGAGCTCCTACAATGAGCAGTTCTTC,CASSSSSGSSYNEQFF
NA,NA,TRBV5-1,TRBJ2-7,TGCGCCAGCAGCTTGGATAGATACGAGCAGTACTTC,CASSLDRYEQYF
NA,NA,TRBV9,TRBJ2-3,TGTGCCAGCAGCGTGATAACCGCTAGCACAGATACGCAGTATTTT,CASSVITASTDTQYF
NA,NA,TRBV9,TRBJ2-1,TGTGCCAGCAGCGTAGCGGAGCCCGACCAGCAGTTCTTC,CASSVAEPDQQFF
NA,NA,TRBV5-1,TRBJ2-1,TGCGCCAGCAGCTTGGGTAGGGAAGGGAATGAGCAGTTCTTC,CASSLGREGNEQFF
NA,NA,TRBV5-6,TRBJ1-4,TGTGCCAGCAAAGGAAAACTGTTTTTT,CASKGKLFF
NA,NA,TRBV19,TRBJ2-3,TGTGCCAGTAGTCTAGCGCGCACAGATACGCAGTATTTT,CASSLARTDTQYF
NA,NA,TRBV29-1,TRBJ2-7,TGCAGCGGCCGTAGCGACTCCTACGAGCAGTACTTC,CSGRSDSYEQYF